The clone carrying this TCR beta chain was seen just once. Its antigen remains unknown. The sample belongs to a study of T cell responses to AZD1222 COVID-19 vaccine. The V end lost 5 bases, the J end lost 5 bases, and 9 bases lay between the germline ends. The CDR3 spans 13 residues. The germline gives CDR1 LNHDA, CDR2 SQIVND (reference sequence). Using immunoSEQ multiplex PCR, the repertoire was profiled, and TCRdb retains in-frame clones only, with some absent. The data contain approximately 160,000 clones, 92% of them seen just once; the ten biggest clones take up less than 1.3%. Overall study results and limits: Baseline serostatus was positive in only a handful of AZD1222 recipients.

The sequence came from an adult who received the AZD1222 COVID-19 vaccine. The source was peripheral blood, collected 28 days after the second AZD1222 dose. This chain links TRBV19 with TRBJ2-2; D is tentatively TRBD1 or TRBD2 (5 bases each). The CDR3 is CASSGGWTGELFF. As DNA, the CDR3 is TGTGCCAGTAGTGGGGGTTGGACCGGGGAGCTGTTTTTT. Full variable domain (rest looked up from reference TRBV19 and TRBJ2-2): DGGITQSPKYLFRKEGQNVTLSCEQNLNHDAMYWYRQDPGQGLRLIYYSQIVNDFQKGDIAEGYSVSREKKESFPLTVTSAQKNPTAFYLCASSGGWTGELFFGEGSRLTVL.